This T cell receptor (beta chain) comes out of a study of technical replicates of blood from several donors. There are 13 residues in the CDR3. CDR1 is LGHNA and CDR2 is YNFKEQ in the germline V gene. Trimming shortened V by 4 bases and J by 1 base, and 7 bases separated the two germline ends. The repertoire was sequenced with immunoSEQ multiplex PCR; TCRdb's copy has only in-frame clones and lacks some. Here the sample spans about 56,000 clones, 85% to 95% being singletons. This chain links TRBV4-2 with TRBJ1-2, with D hard to call. The origin of this receptor is a human donor in good health. Some clones in this sample may be carry-over from other donors' samples. Sequenced sample: PBMCs. CDR3 in amino acids: CASSLEFNYGYTF. CDR3 nucleotide sequence: TGTGCCAGCAGCCTGGAGTTTAACTATGGCTACACCTTC.